The sequence of this T cell receptor beta chain was determined in a study of OX40 agonist ivuxolimab in advanced cancers. About the study: Patients got intravenous ivuxolimab at 0.01 to 10 mg/kg every 2 weeks.

Overall study findings and caveats: No determination was made of the antigen specificity of the expanded peripheral T cells. Averaging showed that CD8+ T cells had more expanded clones than CD4+ did.

Here immunoSEQ multiplex PCR was the method, and the copy in TCRdb shows in-frame clones only, minus some. The data show tens of thousands of clones, 91% seen once. As to this clone: What it binds is not known.

Germline V lookup: CDR1 KGHSY, CDR2 FQNENV. The V and J ends lost 1 base and 2 bases respectively, with 15 bases between them. The length of the CDR3 is 17 residues. This receptor was identified in an adult with an advanced solid tumor such as melanoma, head and neck, liver or kidney cancer. This chain uses TRBV16 with TRBJ2-1; D is unclear. Sequenced here: CD4+ or CD8+ T cells sorted from blood, sampled in a trial of the OX40 agonist ivuxolimab. The CDR3 sequence is CASSQLSSVVAYNEQFF. The CDR3 coding sequence is TGTGCCAGCAGCCAATTGTCTTCGGTGGTCGCCTACAATGAGCAGTTCTTC. Full variable domain (rest looked up from reference TRBV16 and TRBJ2-1): GEEVAQTPKHLVRGEGQKAKLYCAPIKGHSYVFWYQQVLKNEFKFLISFQNENVFDETGMPKERFSAKCLPNSPCSLEIQATKLEDSAVYFCASSQLSSVVAYNEQFFGPGTRLTVL.